This T cell receptor (beta chain) originates from a study of Ad26.COV2.S vaccination and SARS-CoV-2 variants. Repertoires were generated with immunoSEQ multiplex PCR, while TCRdb's copy carries only in-frame clones and drops some. The table has a few hundred thousand clones, around 82% seen once. Study results and limitations: Measurements of TCR breadth and depth may have given underestimates of the total T cell responses. Vaccinees showed greater spike-specific TCR breadth than placebo recipients. It was reported that spike-specific CD8+ and CD4+ T cell responses were substantially broad after vaccination.

Treatment given: around 19 received Ad26.COV2.S at low or high dose, single or two shots; 5 received placebo; per-sample allocation not given. Samples came from day 63 after the first vaccine or placebo injection. This clone has only a few counts. Its antigen is not identified. CDR3 size: 12 residues. V was pared by 5 bases and J by 10 bases, with 5 bases of the junction left unmatched. Germline V lookup: CDR1 SEHNR, CDR2 FQNEAQ (reference sequence). The sequencing used peripheral blood, collected in a trial of Ad26.COV2.S vaccine versus placebo. The chain has TRBV7-9 and TRBJ1-5; 7 nucleotides line up with TRBD1. This receptor was identified in a person between 18 and 59 years old who received the Ad26.COV2.S COVID-19 vaccine or a placebo. In DNA form, the CDR3 reads TGTGCCAGCAGCCAGGGGGGTTTACCCCAGCATTTT. Its translation is CASSQGGLPQHF.